The 30 T cell receptor beta chains below come from one sample, sequenced in a study of OX40 agonist ivuxolimab in advanced cancers. The library was produced with the immunoSEQ multiplex PCR assay. The immuneACCESS repertoire file appears here via TCRdb, limited to in-frame rearrangements. These files lack a portion of the clones; in checked studies, under half of the deficit traces to unresolved V genes, and the cause of the others is not known. For this sample the table gives roughly 68,000 clones, of which around 90% were detected only once. The ten top clones hold 1% to 1.2% of the sample. This specimen consisted of CD4+ or CD8+ T cells sorted from blood, obtained in a trial of the OX40 agonist ivuxolimab. The receptors were sampled from an adult with an advanced solid tumor such as melanoma, head and neck, liver or kidney cancer.

The gene calls are TRBV19 and TRBJ1-2; D is perhaps TRBD1 (6 bases). Between the trimmed V and J ends, which lost 2 bases and 0 bases, there was a span of 13 bases. The CDR3 is made up of 16 amino acids. Germline CDR1 is LNHDA and CDR2 is SQIVND (reference sequence). CDR3: CASSILGDTANYGYTF. The CDR3 nucleotides read TGTGCCAGTAGTATACTGGGGGACACTGCTAACTATGGCTACACCTTC.

The chain joins TRBV5-8 to TRBJ1-4; the match to TRBD1 covers 8 bases. With 2 bases clipped from V and 4 bases from J, the junction kept 7 bases outside the gene matches. The germline V gene has CDR1 SGHTS and CDR2 YDEGEE. The CDR3 contains 16 residues. The CDR3 coding sequence is TGTGCCAGCAGCTTTGGTTTCGACAGGGGTAATGAAAAACTGTTTTTT. Protein product: CASSFGFDRGNEKLFF.

Notes on this clone: This CDR3 is also generated by other DNA sequences in the sample. The chain combines TRBV30 with TRBJ1-2; 8 nucleotides match TRBD1. The germline CDR1 and CDR2 sequences are GTSNPN and SVGIG (reference sequence). This CDR3 comprises 13 residues. Trimming took 1 base from V and 4 from J; bases not matched to a gene: 2. This CDR3 reads CAWSATGVYGYTF. CDR3 DNA: TGTGCCTGGAGTGCGACAGGGGTCTATGGCTACACCTTC.

The V call is TRBV6-5, the J call TRBJ1-3; D call uncertain. Looked up from germline, CDR1 is MNHEY and CDR2 is SVGAGI. The CDR3 consists of 14 residues. With 2 bases removed from V and 0 bases from J, the gap between germline ends came to 5 bases. The CDR3 coding sequence is TGTGCCAGCAGTTACCTCCGCTCTGGAAACACCATATATTTT. Translation gives CASSYLRSGNTIYF.

This clone has only one observation. CDR3 in amino acids: CASSSGTAEAFF. DNA for the CDR3: TGTGCCAGCAGCTCAGGGACAGCTGAAGCTTTCTTT. This chain joins TRBV11-2 and TRBJ1-1; 7 bases map to TRBD1. Losses at the gene ends were 4 bases for V and 6 bases for J; bases not matched to a gene: 2. CDR3 length: 12 residues. The germline gives CDR1 SGHAT, CDR2 FQNNGV.

V gene TRBV30 combines with J gene TRBJ2-7; possible D gene TRBD2, 6 bases. CDR1 and CDR2 from the germline V gene are GTSNPN and SVGIG (reference sequence). The CDR3 is 12 amino acids. V was pared by 0 bases and J by 6 bases, with 9 bases between. The CDR3 sequence is CAWSVGGREQYF. Here the CDR3 DNA reads TGTGCCTGGAGTGTAGGAGGGCGCGAGCAGTACTTC.

This clone showed up just once. V usage is TRBV5-1 and J usage is TRBJ2-7, with a tentative D call TRBD1 (5 bases). Germline V CDR1 and CDR2: SGHRS, YFSETQ. V was shortened by 7 bases and J by 2 bases, with 13 bases between the two germline ends. The CDR3 covers 13 residues. CDR3: CASPPSRAYEQYF. The DNA of the CDR3 is TGCGCCAGCCCGCCCAGCAGGGCCTACGAGCAGTACTTC.

The chain couples TRBV21-1 to TRBJ1-5; TRBD1, the D gene given by the table, was not confirmed from the DNA. TRBV21-1 has pseudogene status. This CDR3 region has 16 residues. The CDR3 loop is CASTPGQGACNQPQHF. CDR3 nucleotide sequence: TGTGCCAGCACCCCGGGACAGGGGGCGTGCAATCAGCCCCAGCATTTT.

The V and J genes are TRBV7-3 and TRBJ2-2, with D unresolved. Between the trimmed V and J ends, which lost 0 bases and 5 bases, there was a span of 4 bases. The length of the CDR3 is 13 residues. Germline assignment: CDR1 SGHTA and CDR2 FQGTGA. The CDR3: CASSLTRTGELFF. CDR3 bases: TGTGCCAGCAGCTTAACACGGACCGGGGAGCTGTTTTTT.

V usage is TRBV6-6 and J usage is TRBJ1-2; the D is unclear. V lost 2 bases, J lost 0 bases, and 7 bases lay in between. Germline V lookup: CDR1 MNHNY, CDR2 SVGAGI (reference sequence). The CDR3 contains 14 residues. CDR3 protein: CASSYGEANYGYTF. As DNA, the CDR3 is TGTGCCAGCAGTTACGGGGAAGCTAACTATGGCTACACCTTC.

The CDR3 spells CASSEGTSGGRTDTQYF. In nucleotides, the CDR3 is TGTGCCAGCAGTGAGGGGACTAGCGGGGGGCGCACAGATACGCAGTATTTT. V usage is TRBV6-1 and J usage is TRBJ2-3; TRBD2 aligns across 15 bases. The CDR3 is 17 amino acids. Germline V gives CDR1 MNHNS, CDR2 SASEGT. V lost 3 bases and J lost 1; bases outside the gene matches: 2.

In its sample, this clone was seen a few times. The chain uses TRBV30 and TRBJ1-1, with a weak D call TRBD1 (5 bases). Trimming removed 8 bases from V and 4 bases from J, with 20 bases in between. Germline lookup yields CDR1 GTSNPN and CDR2 SVGIG (reference sequence). The CDR3 length is 14 residues. CDR3 DNA sequence: TGTGCCCGTGGGGTAGGGGTACACTCCACTGAAGCTTTCTTT. It yields the protein CARGVGVHSTEAFF.

This rearrangement joins TRBV6-1 to TRBJ2-7, with 8 nucleotides matching TRBD2. Germline V gives CDR1 MNHNS, CDR2 SASEGT. Losses at the gene ends were 7 bases for V and 0 bases for J; bases not matched to a gene: 5. The CDR3 has 14 residues. CDR3 DNA: TGTGCCAGCATAAGGCTAGCGGGCTCCTACGAGCAGTACTTC. This sequence encodes CASIRLAGSYEQYF.

The V gene is TRBV2, the J gene TRBJ2-3; 9 positions agree with TRBD2. The length of the CDR3 is 16 residues. J was trimmed by 6 bases and V by 6 bases; bases with no gene match: 13. Germline CDR1 is SNHLY and CDR2 is FYNNEI. The CDR3, as DNA: TGTGCCAGCAGAGGGACACTGGCGGGAGGGTATGATACGCAGTATTTT. It is translated as CASRGTLAGGYDTQYF.

This sequence joins TRBV5-1 and TRBJ2-5; 9 nucleotides line up with TRBD1. Per the germline V gene, CDR1 is SGHRS and CDR2 is YFSETQ. The CDR3 loop spans 17 amino acids. The V segment lost 4 bases and the J segment 5 bases; nucleotides outside the gene matches: 15. This CDR3 reads CASSPWTGARTFETQYF. The CDR3 DNA follows: TGCGCCAGCAGCCCATGGACAGGGGCACGGACGTTCGAGACCCAGTACTTC.

The chain combines TRBV6-5 with TRBJ2-2; 7 nucleotides line up with TRBD1. V dropped 5 bases and J dropped 7; count of bases not matched to a gene: 7. Per germline, CDR1 MNHEY and CDR2 SVGAGI. This CDR3 spans 14 amino acids. The CDR3 reads CASSDPGGSGELFF. The CDR3 DNA is TGTGCCAGCAGTGACCCAGGGGGAAGCGGGGAGCTGTTTTTT.

The chain has TRBV7-8 and TRBJ1-4, with TRBD1 identical over 9 bases. The CDR3 covers 16 residues. Germline CDR1 reads SGHVS; CDR2 reads FQNEAQ. V gave up 4 bases and J gave up 3 bases; unmatched junction bases: 6. The DNA of the CDR3 is TGTGCCAGCAGCTCCACACAGGGGGCTGCTAATGAAAAACTGTTTTTT. As protein: CASSSTQGAANEKLFF. Using reference TRBV7-8 and TRBJ1-4 for the parts outside the CDR3, the full variable domain is GAGVSQSPRYKVAKRGQDVALRCDPISGHVSLFWYQQALGQGPEFLTYFQNEAQLDKSGLPSDRFFAERPEGSVSTLKIQRTQQEDSAVYLCASSSTQGAANEKLFFGSGTQLSVL.

J is TRBJ2-2 and V is TRBV9; D perhaps matches TRBD1 (5 bases). This CDR3 region has 16 residues. V lost 3 bases and J lost 6, with 18 bases in between. CDR1 SGDLS and CDR2 YYNGEE come from the germline V gene. The CDR3 nucleotides read TGTGCCAGCAGCGGGGGCGGAACGGTATTCTCCGGGGAGCTGTTTTTT. Residues: CASSGGGTVFSGELFF.

V gene TRBV11-3 combines with J gene TRBJ2-5, with TRBD2 matching over 11 bases. This CDR3 spans 15 amino acids. V dropped 0 bases and J dropped 7; count of bases not matched to a gene: 4. Germline CDR1 reads SGHNT; CDR2 reads YENEEA. The CDR3 is CASSLELAGVGTQYF. The CDR3 DNA follows: TGTGCCAGCAGCTTAGAACTAGCGGGAGTAGGGACCCAGTACTTC. The full variable domain, in which reference TRBV11-3 and TRBJ2-5 provide the parts outside the CDR3, is EAGVVQSPRYKIIEKKQPVAFWCNPISGHNTLYWYLQNLGQGPELLIRYENEEAVDDSQLPKDRFSAERLKGVDSTLKIQPAELGDSAVYLCASSLELAGVGTQYFGPGTRLLVL.

The J gene is TRBJ2-5, the V gene TRBV27; perhaps TRBD1 as D (6 bases). The CDR3 extends over 15 amino acids. V was cut by 2 bases and J by 1 base, with 11 bases left in between. The V gene's germline CDR1 is MNHEY and CDR2 SMNVEV (reference sequence). CDR3 protein: CASSLDPTGQETQYF. CDR3 nucleotides: TGTGCCAGCAGTTTAGACCCGACAGGCCAAGAGACCCAGTACTTC.

This sequence joins TRBV19 and TRBJ2-2; 12 bases are shared with TRBD2. This CDR3 comprises 16 residues. J lost 0 bases, V lost 10 bases, and 6 bases had no gene match. Germline loops: CDR1 LNHDA, CDR2 SQIVND (reference sequence). DNA of the CDR3: TGTGCCACCCAGGCTAGCGGGAGGGCGAACACCGGGGAGCTGTTTTTT. Residues: CATQASGRANTGELFF.

The chain carries TRBV11-2 and TRBJ2-3; 8 bases line up with TRBD1. Germline CDR1 reads SGHAT; CDR2 reads FQNNGV. The CDR3 runs 15 residues. Germline trimming cut 6 bases from V and 1 base from J; bases unmatched to any gene: 6. CDR3 amino acids: CASRLLTGGTDTQYF. The DNA for the CDR3 is TGTGCCAGCAGGCTACTGACAGGGGGCACAGATACGCAGTATTTT.

The chain recombines TRBV25-1 with TRBJ2-7, with D possibly TRBD1 on 5 matching bases. In germline, CDR1 is MGHDK, CDR2 SYGVNS. Trimming pared 5 bases from V and 6 bases from J, leaving 17 bases between. The CDR3 has 14 residues. The CDR3 loop is CASSRAGMAFEQYF. CDR3 DNA: TGTGCCAGCAGTCGGGCAGGGATGGCCTTCGAGCAGTACTTC.

J is TRBJ2-1 and V is TRBV10-3, with 8 positions matching TRBD2. The CDR3 sequence is 15 residues long. With 10 bases clipped from V and 5 bases from J, the junction kept 13 bases outside the gene matches. Germline values: CDR1 ENHRY, CDR2 SYGVKD. The CDR3 here is CATGAGERTHNEQFF. CDR3 bases: TGTGCCACCGGAGCGGGGGAACGCACACACAATGAGCAGTTCTTC.

The V call is TRBV19, the J call TRBJ2-1; D is undetermined. Germline V gene data show CDR1 as LNHDA and CDR2 as SQIVND (reference sequence). The CDR3 runs to 15 residues. V shed 0 bases and J shed 1 base, with 7 bases lying between them. The CDR3 coding sequence is TGTGCCAGTAGTATAGACAGGAATTCCTACAATGAGCAGTTCTTC. It is translated as CASSIDRNSYNEQFF.

V and J are TRBV11-3 and TRBJ1-4; no definite D call. The CDR3 extends over 15 amino acids. Deletions cut 4 bases from V and 5 bases from J, with 14 bases between. CDR1 is SGHNT, CDR2 YENEEA, per germline. This chain's CDR3 is CASSSGGLRNEKLFF. In DNA form, the CDR3 reads TGTGCCAGCAGCTCCGGCGGGCTCCGAAATGAAAAACTGTTTTTT.

V usage is TRBV6-4 and J usage is TRBJ2-7; D unclear. The CDR3 extends over 13 amino acids. Germline V gives CDR1 MRHNA, CDR2 SNTAGT. V shed 2 bases and J shed 4 bases, with 9 bases lying between them. The CDR3 sequence: CASSDRALYEQYF. The CDR3 region has the DNA TGTGCCAGCAGTGACCGAGCACTTTACGAGCAGTACTTC.

The count of this clone is one. The chain uses TRBV12-5 and TRBJ2-5; D is unresolved. Germline CDR1 and CDR2: LGHNT and FRNRAP. The V gene lost 0 bases and the J gene lost 4 bases, with 0 bases spanning the gap. There are 11 residues in the CDR3. CDR3: CASGLVETQYF. The CDR3 DNA sequence: TGTGCTAGTGGTTTGGTAGAGACCCAGTACTTC. Based on the CDR3 plus reference TRBV12-5 and TRBJ2-5, the full variable domain is DARVTQTPRHKVTEMGQEVTMRCQPILGHNTVFWYRQTMMQGLELLAYFRNRAPLDDSGMPKDRFSAEMPDATLATLKIQPSEPRDSAVYFCASGLVETQYFGPGTRLLVL.

This sequence joins TRBV9 and TRBJ1-6, with D unresolved. Looked up from germline, CDR1 is SGDLS and CDR2 is YYNGEE. V was cut by 2 bases and J by 8 bases, with 17 bases left in between. CDR3 length: 16 residues. The CDR3, as DNA: TGTGCCAGCAGCGTGGAGGGCAGGCAAAACTATTCACCCCTCCACTTT. This encodes CASSVEGRQNYSPLHF.

The V call is TRBV2, the J call TRBJ2-2, with D tentatively TRBD1 (6 bases). Trimming left V 6 bases short and J 0 bases short, with 14 bases between. From germline, CDR1 is SNHLY and CDR2 FYNNEI. CDR3 length equals 16 residues. The CDR3 sequence is CASSLRTVTNTGELFF. The CDR3, as DNA: TGTGCCAGCAGCCTCAGGACAGTTACGAACACCGGGGAGCTGTTTTTT.